The 11 T cell receptor beta chains reported below all come from one sample, sequenced in a study of T-cell memory formation after mild COVID-19. TCRdb re-called the 5' RACE reads through MiXCR, storing one row per CDR3 protein. This table holds more than 450,000 distinct CDR3 sequences, more than 15% found once. The specimen was PBMCs or a T cell subset sorted from them (not recorded which). These receptor sequences come from an adult woman who had mild COVID-19 (a few samples of this study predate the infection). Cell type and time point are not known.

There are a few counts of this clonotype. The rearrangement uses TRBV9 and TRBJ2-7, with TRBD2 matching 7 bases. The CDR3 runs to 16 residues. Germline CDR1 reads SGDLS; CDR2 reads YYNGEE. Unmatched junction bases numbered 10, after V lost 4 bases and J lost 0 bases. Written as DNA, the CDR3 is TGTGCCAGCAGCTCCGGGAGGAACCCTAGCTCCTACGAGCAGTACTTC. It encodes CASSSGRNPSSYEQYF.

This clonotype showed up just a few times. The J gene is TRBJ2-1, the V gene TRBV5-1, with D possibly being TRBD1 or TRBD2 (6 bases each). V lost 4 bases, J lost 6 bases, and 20 bases lay in between. The CDR3 consists of 16 residues. Germline CDR1 and CDR2: SGHRS and YFSETQ. The CDR3: CASSQRGGPLGNEQFF. CDR3 in DNA: TGCGCCAGCAGCCAAAGAGGGGGGCCTTTGGGCAATGAGCAGTTCTTC.

The J gene is TRBJ2-2, the V gene TRBV6-5, with D possibly being TRBD2 (5 bases). Trimming took 6 bases from V and 6 from J, leaving 14 bases between them. This CDR3 is built from 14 residues. CDR1 and CDR2 from the germline V gene are MNHEY and SVGAGI. CDR3 nucleotides: TGTGCCAGCAGCCGCCGGGAAGGCCCCGGGGAGCTGTTTTTT. This codes for CASSRREGPGELFF.

The gene calls are TRBV3-1 and TRBJ1-6; unclear D gene. V was cut by 1 base and J by 1 base, with 11 bases left in between. This CDR3 is built from 17 residues. Germline CDR1 and CDR2: LGHDT and YNNKEL (reference sequence). CDR3 protein: CASSQASGLSYNSPLHF. The CDR3 region has the DNA TGTGCCAGCAGCCAAGCCTCGGGGTTGTCCTATAATTCACCCCTCCACTTT.

At least ten counts were recorded for this clonotype. This chain joins TRBV24-1 and TRBJ2-1; 12 bases are a match to TRBD2. The CDR3 spans 16 residues. V was clipped by 3 bases and J by 4 bases; unmatched bases: 3. Germline values: CDR1 KGHDR, CDR2 SFDVKD. As DNA, the CDR3 is TGTGCCACCAGTGATCCGACTAGCGGGAGTTACAATGAGCAGTTCTTC. Its protein product is CATSDPTSGSYNEQFF.

This sequence joins TRBV3-1 and TRBJ2-3; D call uncertain. The germline V and J ends were trimmed by 4 bases and 3 bases, with 14 bases remaining between them. Per germline, CDR1 LGHDT and CDR2 YNNKEL (reference sequence). CDR3 length: 15 residues. The CDR3, as DNA: TGTGCCAGCAGCCCCGTATATCCGGAGACAGATACGCAGTATTTT. Amino acids: CASSPVYPETDTQYF.

In its sample, this clonotype was seen a few times. This rearrangement joins TRBV29-1 to TRBJ2-7; the D is unclear. Germline CDR1 SQVTM, CDR2 ANQGSEA. The CDR3 has 11 amino acids. V was trimmed by 4 bases and J by 1 base, leaving 5 bases between them. In DNA, the CDR3 is TGCAGCGTTGTGACTTCCTACGAGCAGTACTTC. It specifies CSVVTSYEQYF.

For the CDR3, the DNA is TGTGCCAGCAGCGCTCAAATGAACACTGAAGCTTTCTTT. It translates to CASSAQMNTEAFF. This chain connects TRBV7-9 to TRBJ1-1; unclear D gene. The CDR3 loop spans 13 amino acids. The germline gives CDR1 SEHNR, CDR2 FQNEAQ (reference sequence). V was cut by 5 bases and J by 0 bases, with 7 bases left in between.

Turning to this clonotype: A junction boundary mismatches the germline segment, possibly from a read error. V is TRBV7-7 and J is TRBJ2-6, with a possible D match to TRBD1 (6 bases). Germline values: CDR1 SSHAT, CDR2 FNYEAQ (reference sequence). The CDR3 covers 16 residues. The CDR3 is CASSLVDSSGANVLTF. CDR3 in DNA: TGTGCTAGCAGCTTAGTGGACAGCTCTGGGGCCAACGTCCTGACTTTC.

A few counts support this clonotype. The chain recombines TRBV12-3 or TRBV12-4 with TRBJ2-5, with 10 bases matching TRBD1. The CDR3 contains 14 residues. V lost 8 bases to trimming and J lost 3 bases; unmatched junction nucleotides: 6. Written as DNA, the CDR3 is TGTGCCAGCTGTCCCGGGACAGGGGAAGAGACCCAGTACTTC. It translates to CASCPGTGEETQYF.

This clonotype came up a few times. The genes are TRBV15 and TRBJ1-2, with D possibly matching TRBD1 (6 bases). Germline V gene data show CDR1 as LNHNV and CDR2 as YYDKDF (reference sequence). The CDR3 runs 14 residues. Trimming took off 0 bases at V and 4 bases at J, with 9 bases between the two ends. CDR3 residues: CATSRERDTYGYTF. As DNA, the CDR3 is TGTGCCACCAGCAGAGAACGGGACACCTATGGCTACACCTTC.